The 30 T cell receptor beta chains in this list originate from one sample, sequenced in a study of T cells in Graves' hyperthyroidism and ophthalmopathy. Amplification targeted TCR beta CDR3 regions from RNA transcripts. HTBI primers were used for first-round RT-PCR of the TCR CDR3. TCRdb called the multiplex PCR reads again in MiXCR, with one record for every CDR3 protein. The table has around 440,000 distinct CDR3 sequences, around 14% seen once. Sequenced input: blood. All receptors come from a woman between 18 and 30 years old with Graves' hyperthyroidism.

There are many counts of this clonotype. The chain carries TRBV7-2 and TRBJ2-7, with 9 bases matching TRBD2. V trimming: 5 bases; J trimming: 4 bases; junction bases outside the gene matches: 9. CDR1 is SGHTA, CDR2 FQGNSA, per germline. This CDR3 has 15 residues. CDR3 nucleotides: TGTGCCAGCAGCCCCGTGGGAAGCGGGGGGTACGAGCAGTACTTC. Translated, it gives CASSPVGSGGYEQYF.

This clonotype was counted between two and nine times. This may arise from a read error, as a much more abundant clone is one base away. The CDR3 nucleotides read TGTGCCAGCAGCATCCGGGGGGCGGGAGGAAACTACGAGCGGTACTTC. This codes for CASSIRGAGGNYERYF. The rearrangement joins TRBV7-8 to TRBJ2-7, with 8 bases lining up with TRBD2. Germline V CDR1 and CDR2: SGHVS, FQNEAQ. The CDR3 is 16 amino acids. The whole variable domain, remainder taken from reference TRBV7-8 and TRBJ2-7, is GAGVSQSPRYKVAKRGQDVALRCDPISGHVSLFWYQQALGQGPEFLTYFQNEAQLDKSGLPSDRFFAERPEGSVSTLKIQRTQQEDSAVYLCASSIRGAGGNYERYFGPGTRLTVT.

This clonotype was found many times. The chain uses TRBV2 and TRBJ2-7; 9 bases are a match to TRBD2. The V gene end was trimmed by 2 bases and the J gene end by 4 bases; junction bases not matched to a gene: 6. This CDR3 region has 15 residues. Per the germline V gene, CDR1 is SNHLY and CDR2 is FYNNEI. The CDR3: CASSEKAGGPYEQYF. The CDR3 nucleotides read TGTGCCAGCAGTGAAAAGGCGGGAGGGCCTTACGAGCAGTACTTC.

Many counts were recorded for this clonotype. The chain recombines TRBV28 with TRBJ1-5; D uncertain. The V gene lost 6 bases and the J gene lost 2 bases, with 8 bases spanning the gap. Per germline, CDR1 MDHEN and CDR2 SYDVKM. The CDR3 is 13 amino acids. The CDR3 reads CASSKGGNQPQHF. The CDR3 nucleotides read TGTGCCAGCAGCAAGGGCGGCAATCAGCCCCAGCATTTT.

This clonotype was recorded at least ten times. The chain carries TRBV19 and TRBJ1-4; D perhaps matches TRBD1 (6 bases). The V end was cut by 6 bases, the J end by 7 bases, with 12 bases between. This CDR3 spans 13 amino acids. Germline V CDR1 and CDR2: LNHDA, SQIVND (reference sequence). The CDR3 protein is CASRGGTSEKLFF. CDR3 nucleotide sequence: TGTGCCAGTAGAGGGGGGACCAGTGAAAAACTGTTTTTT.

Here the CDR3 DNA reads TGCGCCAGCAGCCCTTTGGTGGGGAATACTAATGAAAAACTGTTTTTT. Translation gives CASSPLVGNTNEKLFF. V usage is TRBV5-1 and J usage is TRBJ1-4; D unclear. The CDR3 has 16 residues. Germline CDR1 and CDR2: SGHRS and YFSETQ. Trimming stripped 4 bases from V and 2 bases from J, with 15 bases between. The full variable domain, in which reference TRBV5-1 and TRBJ1-4 provide the parts outside the CDR3, is KAGVTQTPRYLIKTRGQQVTLSCSPISGHRSVSWYQQTPGQGLQFLFEYFSETQRNKGNFPGRFSGRQFSNSRSEMNVSTLELGDSALYLCASSPLVGNTNEKLFFGSGTQLSVL.

This clonotype came up a few times. The J gene is TRBJ1-4, the V gene TRBV5-6, with D unclear. Germline values: CDR1 SGHDT, CDR2 YYEEEE. This CDR3 region has 14 residues. Trimming shortened V by 6 bases and J by 3 bases, and 12 bases separated the two germline ends. CDR3 in amino acids: CASNGRHPNEKLFF. The CDR3, as DNA: TGTGCCAGCAACGGGCGCCACCCTAATGAAAAACTGTTTTTT.

This clonotype was detected only a few times. The junction departs from the called germline gene at one end, perhaps through a read error. The CDR3 sequence: CASSTRDQNTGELLF. The CDR3 nucleotides read TGTGCCAGCAGTACCAGGGACCAGAACACCGGGGAGCTGCTTTTT. The chain carries TRBV12-3 or TRBV12-4 and TRBJ2-2; tentatively, D is TRBD1 or TRBD2 (5 bases each). This CDR3 is built from 15 residues.

This clonotype appeared a few times. J is TRBJ2-7 and V is TRBV4-3, with D tentatively TRBD1 (6 bases). CDR3 length equals 15 residues. Between the trimmed V and J ends, which lost 0 bases and 7 bases, there was a span of 16 bases. In germline, CDR1 is LGHNA, CDR2 YSLEER. The CDR3 nucleotides are TGCGCCAGCAGCCAAGATTTACGCAGGGGCGGAGAGCAGTACTTC. It is translated as CASSQDLRRGGEQYF.

This clonotype was recorded a few times. J is TRBJ2-2 and V is TRBV6-5; 8 bases are a match to TRBD1. CDR3 length equals 16 residues. The germline V gene has CDR1 MNHEY and CDR2 SVGAGI. Trimming cost V 2 bases and J 6 bases; bases outside gene matches: 8. The CDR3 DNA reads as TGTGCCAGCAGTTACGGTGGCAGGGGGCGGTCCGGGGAGCTGTTTTTT. This translates into CASSYGGRGRSGELFF.

Worth noting for this clonotype: A single base separates this from a much larger clone, so it may be a read error. The chain is built from TRBV24-1 and TRBJ2-1; 9 positions match TRBD1. Germline V gene sequence: CDR1 KGHDR, CDR2 SFDVKD. The CDR3 extends over 13 amino acids. Losses at the gene ends were 9 bases for V and 10 bases for J; bases not matched to a gene: 9. CDR3 coding DNA: TGTGCCACCCACGGGACAGGGACGGACGAGCAGTTCTTC. Protein: CATHGTGTDEQFF.

This clonotype was counted at least ten times. The rearrangement joins TRBV2 to TRBJ2-5, with D possibly being TRBD1 (5 bases). Germline values: CDR1 SNHLY, CDR2 FYNNEI. The V gene lost 7 bases and the J gene lost 5 bases, with 11 bases spanning the gap. This CDR3 spans 12 amino acids. CDR3 in DNA: TGTGCCAGCACCGCTAGACAGGAGACCCAGTACTTC. Translated, it gives CASTARQETQYF.

This clonotype was seen at least ten times. The chain recombines TRBV5-1 with TRBJ2-3; TRBD1 aligns across 7 bases. The V segment lost 0 bases and the J segment 1 base; nucleotides outside the gene matches: 5. The germline gives CDR1 SGHRS, CDR2 YFSETQ. The length of the CDR3 is 16 residues. The CDR3 sequence is CASSLEGDSRTDTQYF. The CDR3 region has the DNA TGCGCCAGCAGCTTGGAGGGGGACAGCCGCACAGATACGCAGTATTTT.

This clonotype was detected a few times. The chain carries TRBV2 and TRBJ2-7; possibly TRBD1 for D (5 bases). CDR1 is SNHLY and CDR2 is FYNNEI in the germline V gene. This CDR3 contains 14 residues. Trimming left V 5 bases short and J 3 bases short, with 14 bases between. CDR3 in DNA: TGTGCCAGCAGTTTAAACAGGTTCTACTACGAGCAGTACTTC. The encoded protein is CASSLNRFYYEQYF.

There are a few counts of this clonotype. V and J are TRBV19 and TRBJ2-7, with D tentatively TRBD1 or TRBD2 (7 bases each). Germline V gene lookup returns CDR1 LNHDA and CDR2 SQIVND (reference sequence). V dropped 4 bases and J dropped 6 bases, with 19 bases sitting between them. This CDR3 is 15 amino acids long. For the CDR3, the DNA is TGTGCCAGTAGTACGTACAGGGGAGCGGGGTTCGAGCAGTACTTC. Protein product: CASSTYRGAGFEQYF.

In its sample, this clonotype was seen many times. The chain joins TRBV20-1 to TRBJ2-3; maybe TRBD2 (5 bases). This CDR3 contains 15 residues. V was shortened by 1 base and J by 3 bases, with 14 bases between the two germline ends. CDR1 is DFQATT, CDR2 SNEGSKA, per germline (reference sequence). The CDR3 bases are TGCAGTGCTAGAGCCCAAGGGAGCTTTACAGATACGCAGTATTTT. It translates to CSARAQGSFTDTQYF.

This clonotype was found many times. The chain joins TRBV11-2 to TRBJ1-4; no firm D call. With 5 bases removed from V and 5 bases from J, the gap between germline ends came to 3 bases. CDR1 is SGHAT and CDR2 is FQNNGV in the germline V gene. This CDR3 spans 11 amino acids. The CDR3 nucleotides read TGTGCCAGCAGCATGAATGAAAAACTGTTTTTT. The encoded protein is CASSMNEKLFF.

This clonotype was detected many times. J is TRBJ2-5 and V is TRBV20-1; weak D call: TRBD1 (7 bases). The germline CDR1 and CDR2 sequences are DFQATT and SNEGSKA (reference sequence). V was trimmed by 7 bases and J by 6 bases, leaving 21 bases between them. The length of the CDR3 is 14 residues. The CDR3 loop reads CSVKGGGRGKTQYF. CDR3 coding DNA: TGCAGTGTTAAAGGAGGGGGCAGGGGTAAGACCCAGTACTTC.

This clonotype was observed at least ten times. The chain employs TRBV10-1 and TRBJ1-3; perhaps TRBD1 as D (5 bases). The germline V gene encodes CDR1 WNHNN and CDR2 SYGVQD (reference sequence). The CDR3 loop spans 15 amino acids. Trimming left V 6 bases short and J 0 bases short, with 12 bases between. This CDR3 reads CASRRTPFSGNTIYF. CDR3 bases: TGCGCCAGCAGGAGGACACCGTTCTCTGGAAACACCATATATTTT.

A few counts support this clonotype. The chain links TRBV4-1 to TRBJ1-2; maybe TRBD1 (6 bases). With 0 bases removed from V and 4 bases from J, the gap between germline ends came to 15 bases. The CDR3 spans 16 residues. Germline V lookup: CDR1 MGHRA, CDR2 YSYEKL. This CDR3 is CASSQDRSGASYGYTF. CDR3 nucleotide sequence: TGCGCCAGCAGCCAAGATCGTTCAGGGGCAAGCTATGGCTACACCTTC.

This clonotype was observed at least ten times. The gene calls are TRBV7-9 and TRBJ2-3, with 7 bases that match TRBD1. Germline lookup yields CDR1 SEHNR and CDR2 FQNEAQ (reference sequence). Losses at the gene ends were 5 bases for V and 1 base for J; bases not matched to a gene: 6. This CDR3 comprises 15 residues. This CDR3 reads CASSGYRGGTDTQYF. In DNA, the CDR3 is TGTGCCAGCAGCGGCTACAGGGGAGGCACAGATACGCAGTATTTT.

This clonotype was found many times. V and J are TRBV19 and TRBJ2-1; no definite D call. Germline V gene sequence: CDR1 LNHDA, CDR2 SQIVND (reference sequence). V shed 5 bases and J shed 2 bases, with 10 bases lying between them. This CDR3 region has 14 residues. This chain's CDR3 is CASSVRTTYNEQFF. In DNA form, the CDR3 reads TGTGCCAGTAGTGTCCGGACCACCTACAATGAGCAGTTCTTC.

This clonotype showed up many times. The rearrangement uses TRBV15 and TRBJ2-1; D not resolved. The V end lost 0 bases, the J end lost 0 bases, and 6 bases lay between the germline ends. The CDR3 is made up of 15 amino acids. Germline-derived CDR1 and CDR2 are LNHNV and YYDKDF (reference sequence). The CDR3 region has the DNA TGTGCCACCAGCAGAGAGTTGAGCTCCTACAATGAGCAGTTCTTC. Translated, it gives CATSRELSSYNEQFF.

This clonotype was recorded many times. This chain uses TRBV13 with TRBJ2-1, with 9 bases identical to TRBD2. Germline V lookup: CDR1 PRHDT, CDR2 FYEKMQ (reference sequence). V gave up 2 bases and J gave up 0 bases; unmatched junction bases: 2. The CDR3 sequence is 16 residues long. The CDR3 is CASSLRLAVSYNEQFF. CDR3 nucleotides: TGTGCCAGCAGCTTACGACTAGCGGTCTCCTACAATGAGCAGTTCTTC. Full variable domain (remainder filled in from reference TRBV13 and TRBJ2-1): AAGVIQSPRHLIKEKRETATLKCYPIPRHDTVYWYQQGPGQDPQFLISFYEKMQSDKGSIPDRFSAQQFSDYHSELNMSSLELGDSALYFCASSLRLAVSYNEQFFGPGTRLTVL.

The chain couples TRBV20-1 to TRBJ2-1; 10 bases match TRBD1. Germline V lookup: CDR1 DFQATT, CDR2 SNEGSKA (reference sequence). Losses at the gene ends were 5 bases for V and 8 bases for J; bases not matched to a gene: 3. The CDR3 runs to 12 residues. Written as DNA, the CDR3 is TGCAGTGCTGGACAGGGGGAATATGAGCAGTTCTTC. The encoded protein is CSAGQGEYEQFF.

There are a few counts of this clonotype. V is TRBV25-1 and J is TRBJ1-4; D is uncertain. The CDR3 sequence is 14 residues long. CDR1 is MGHDK, CDR2 SYGVNS, per germline. V dropped 2 bases and J dropped 7 bases, with 11 bases sitting between them. The CDR3 DNA sequence: TGTGCCAGCAGTGAAAATTATTCCGTTGAAAAACTGTTTTTT. The encoded protein is CASSENYSVEKLFF. The full variable domain, its missing parts supplied by reference TRBV25-1 and TRBJ1-4, is EADIYQTPRYLVIGTGKKITLECSQTMGHDKMYWYQQDPGMELHLIHYSYGVNSTEKGDLSSESTVSRIRTEHFPLTLESARPSHTSQYLCASSENYSVEKLFFGSGTQLSVL.

V gene TRBV6-1 combines with J gene TRBJ2-7; 9 bases line up with TRBD2. J gave up 4 bases and V 6 bases, and 7 bases lay outside the gene matches. The CDR3 is 14 residues long. Germline assignment: CDR1 MNHNS and CDR2 SASEGT. The CDR3 loop reads CASRQPGLAYEQYF. The CDR3 region has the DNA TGTGCCAGCAGACAACCGGGACTAGCTTACGAGCAGTACTTC.

This chain uses TRBV5-4 with TRBJ2-7; 9 positions match TRBD1. This CDR3 comprises 13 residues. The trim removed 3 bases at V and 7 bases at J, leaving 5 bases unmatched. Germline-derived CDR1 and CDR2 are SGHNT and YYREEE (reference sequence). In DNA form, the CDR3 reads TGTGCCAGCAGCTGGAACAGGGGGCATGAGCAGTACTTC. It is translated as CASSWNRGHEQYF.

This clonotype was recorded many times. V and J are TRBV10-3 and TRBJ2-5; 8 positions match TRBD2. The CDR3 length is 15 residues. After removal of 5 bases from V and 1 base from J, the junction contained 6 bases not matched to a gene. Germline CDR1 ENHRY, CDR2 SYGVKD. CDR3 amino acids: CAISLGGGPQETQYF. CDR3 nucleotide sequence: TGTGCCATCAGTCTCGGGGGGGGCCCCCAAGAGACCCAGTACTTC.

At least ten counts were recorded for this clonotype. The rearrangement uses TRBV29-1 and TRBJ2-5; possible D gene TRBD2, 5 bases. Germline V gene data show CDR1 as SQVTM and CDR2 as ANQGSEA. Trimming left V 7 bases short and J 4 bases short, with 16 bases between. This CDR3 has 13 amino acids. The CDR3 nucleotides read TGCAGCGCTACGGGCCCCGCGGGAGAGACCCAGTACTTC. This sequence encodes CSATGPAGETQYF.